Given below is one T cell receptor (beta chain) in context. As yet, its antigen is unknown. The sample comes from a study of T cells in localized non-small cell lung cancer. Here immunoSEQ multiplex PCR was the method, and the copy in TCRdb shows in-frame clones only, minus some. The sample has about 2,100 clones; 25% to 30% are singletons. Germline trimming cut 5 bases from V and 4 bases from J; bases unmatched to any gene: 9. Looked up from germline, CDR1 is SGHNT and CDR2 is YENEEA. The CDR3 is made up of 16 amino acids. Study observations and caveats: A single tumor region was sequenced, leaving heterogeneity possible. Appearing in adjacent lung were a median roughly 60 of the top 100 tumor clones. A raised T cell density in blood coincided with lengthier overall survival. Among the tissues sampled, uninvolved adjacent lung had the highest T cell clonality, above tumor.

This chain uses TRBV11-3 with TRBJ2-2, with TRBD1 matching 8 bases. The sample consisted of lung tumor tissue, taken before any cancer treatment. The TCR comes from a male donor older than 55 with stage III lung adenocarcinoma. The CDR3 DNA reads TGTGCCAGCAGCACCTTGACAGGGGCGCTCACCGGGGAGCTGTTTTTT. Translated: CASSTLTGALTGELFF.